Presented here are 4 T cell receptor beta chains from one specimen sequenced in a study of cytomegalovirus exposure and HLA in healthy donors. The primer mix had 60 Vbeta and 13 Jbeta primers. Repertoires were generated with immunoSEQ multiplex PCR, while TCRdb's copy carries only in-frame clones and drops some. Counted here are around 220,000 clones, over 60% occurring once; the ten biggest clones make up roughly 1.9%. The sequencing input was PBMCs. The receptors here all came from a young man in good health and CMV-seronegative.

The chain carries TRBV7-2 and TRBJ2-3; D is undetermined. From germline, CDR1 is SGHTA and CDR2 FQGNSA. V was trimmed by 2 bases and J by 2 bases, leaving 11 bases between them. The CDR3 contains 15 residues. The CDR3 sequence is CASSLLPLNTDTQYF. In DNA form, the CDR3 reads TGTGCCAGCAGCTTACTTCCCCTTAACACAGATACGCAGTATTTT.

The chain is built from TRBV11-3 and TRBJ2-7; a possible D gene is TRBD1 (5 bases). Germline CDR1 is SGHNT and CDR2 is YENEEA. Trimming shortened V by 3 bases and J by 4 bases, and 10 bases separated the two germline ends. This CDR3 is 13 amino acids long. Here the CDR3 reads CASSFREFYEQYF. CDR3 nucleotides: TGTGCCAGCAGCTTCAGGGAATTTTACGAGCAGTACTTC. Looking up the rest from reference TRBV11-3 and TRBJ2-7 gives the full variable domain: EAGVVQSPRYKIIEKKQPVAFWCNPISGHNTLYWYLQNLGQGPELLIRYENEEAVDDSQLPKDRFSAERLKGVDSTLKIQPAELGDSAVYLCASSFREFYEQYFGPGTRLTVT.

The chain uses TRBV6-1 and TRBJ1-3; no firm D call. CDR3 length: 15 residues. Germline CDR1 and CDR2: MNHNS and SASEGT. The V end lost 6 bases, the J end lost 2 bases, and 14 bases lay between the germline ends. The CDR3 DNA follows: TGTGCCAGCAGGAAAGAAGGAGATGCTGGAAACACCATATATTTT. Its protein is CASRKEGDAGNTIYF.

To note about this clone: One junction end disagrees with the germline gene, perhaps due to a read error. CDR3 loop: CSSSLWRTGGQSDTEAFF. The CDR3 DNA reads TGTTCCAGCAGCTTATGGAGGACAGGGGGCCAATCGGACACTGAAGCTTTCTTT. The chain combines TRBV7-9 with TRBJ1-1; TRBD1 matches 11 bases. CDR1 and CDR2 (germline): SEHNR, FQNEAQ (reference sequence). There are 18 residues in the CDR3. Full variable domain (outside the CDR3, taken from reference TRBV7-9 and TRBJ1-1): DTGVSQNPRHKITKRGQNVTFRCDPISEHNRLYWYRQTLGQGPEFLTYFQNEAQLEKSRLLSDRFSAERPKGSFSTLEIQRTEQGDSAMYLCSSSLWRTGGQSDTEAFFGQGTRLTVV.